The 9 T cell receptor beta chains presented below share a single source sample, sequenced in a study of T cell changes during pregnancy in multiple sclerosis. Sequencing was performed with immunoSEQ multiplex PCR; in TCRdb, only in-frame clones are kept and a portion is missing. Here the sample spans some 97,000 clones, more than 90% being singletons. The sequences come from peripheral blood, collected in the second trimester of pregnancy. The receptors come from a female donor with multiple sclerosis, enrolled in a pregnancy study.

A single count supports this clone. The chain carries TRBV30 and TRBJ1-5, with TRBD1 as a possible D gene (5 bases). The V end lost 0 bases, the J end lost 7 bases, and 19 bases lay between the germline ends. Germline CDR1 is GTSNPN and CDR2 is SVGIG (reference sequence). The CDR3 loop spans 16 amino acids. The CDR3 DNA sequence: TGTGCCTGGAGTGTACGGGGAGGGGTGTCTGGGCAGCCCCAGCATTTT. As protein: CAWSVRGGVSGQPQHF. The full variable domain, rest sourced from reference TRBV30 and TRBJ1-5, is SQTIHQWPATLVQPVGSPLSLECTVEGTSNPNLYWYRQAAGRGLQLLFYSVGIGQISSEVPQNLSASRPQDRQFILSSKKLLLSDSGFYLCAWSVRGGVSGQPQHFGDGTRLSIL.

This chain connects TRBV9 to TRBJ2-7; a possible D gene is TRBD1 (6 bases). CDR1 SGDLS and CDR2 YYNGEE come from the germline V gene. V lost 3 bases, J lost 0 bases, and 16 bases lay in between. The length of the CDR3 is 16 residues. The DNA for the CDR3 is TGTGCCAGCAGCGCGGAACAGGGCCTTAGCTCCTACGAGCAGTACTTC. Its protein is CASSAEQGLSSYEQYF.

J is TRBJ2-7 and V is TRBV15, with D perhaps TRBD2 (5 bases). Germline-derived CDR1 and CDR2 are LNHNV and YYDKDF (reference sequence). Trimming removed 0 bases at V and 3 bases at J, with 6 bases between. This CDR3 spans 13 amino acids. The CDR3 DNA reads TGTGCCACCAGCAGAGAACTAGGCTACGAGCAGTACTTC. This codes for CATSRELGYEQYF.

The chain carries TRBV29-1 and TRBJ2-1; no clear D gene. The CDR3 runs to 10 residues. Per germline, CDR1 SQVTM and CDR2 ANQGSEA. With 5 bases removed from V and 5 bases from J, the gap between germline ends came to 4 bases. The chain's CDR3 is CSVTNNEQFF. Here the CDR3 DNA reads TGCAGCGTTACTAACAATGAGCAGTTCTTC.

The CDR3 spells CASRTNRGRDTEAFF. The CDR3 nucleotides are TGTGCCAGTAGGACTAACAGGGGGAGAGACACTGAAGCTTTCTTT. The genes are TRBV19 and TRBJ1-1; 8 nucleotides line up with TRBD1. CDR3 length: 15 amino acids. In germline, CDR1 is LNHDA, CDR2 SQIVND (reference sequence). The V gene end was trimmed by 6 bases and the J gene end by 3 bases; junction bases not matched to a gene: 9.

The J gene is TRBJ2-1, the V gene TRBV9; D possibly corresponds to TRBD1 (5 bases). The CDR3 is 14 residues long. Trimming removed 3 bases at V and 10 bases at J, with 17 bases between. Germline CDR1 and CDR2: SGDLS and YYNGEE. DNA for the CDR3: TGTGCCAGCAGCGCCCTCCAAGACCAGGGAGAGCAGTTCTTC. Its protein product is CASSALQDQGEQFF.

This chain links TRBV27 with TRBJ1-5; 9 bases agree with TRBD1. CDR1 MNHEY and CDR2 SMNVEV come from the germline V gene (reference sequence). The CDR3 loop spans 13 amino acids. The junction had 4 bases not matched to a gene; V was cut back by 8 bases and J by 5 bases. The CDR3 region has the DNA TGTGCCAGCCGGACAGGGGTGGATCAGCCCCAGCATTTT. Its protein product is CASRTGVDQPQHF.

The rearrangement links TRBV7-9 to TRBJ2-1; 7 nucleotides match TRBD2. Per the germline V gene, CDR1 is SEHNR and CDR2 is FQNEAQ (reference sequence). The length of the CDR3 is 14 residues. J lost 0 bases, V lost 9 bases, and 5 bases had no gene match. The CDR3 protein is CASSGGSSYNEQFF. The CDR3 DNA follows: TGTGCCAGTTCGGGGGGTAGCTCCTACAATGAGCAGTTCTTC.

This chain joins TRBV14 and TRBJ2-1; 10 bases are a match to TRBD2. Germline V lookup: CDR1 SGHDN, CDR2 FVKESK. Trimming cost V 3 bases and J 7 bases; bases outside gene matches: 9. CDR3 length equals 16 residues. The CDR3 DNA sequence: TGTGCCAGCAGCCAGATCCCAGCGGGGGGGCCAAATGAGCAGTTCTTC. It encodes CASSQIPAGGPNEQFF.